This passage covers 14 T cell receptor beta chains from one sample sequenced in a study of T cells after posttransplantation cyclophosphamide. Cells defined as naive were viable CD3+CD4+ or CD3+CD8+ and CCR7+CD45RA+CD45RO-CD95-CD27+CD28+. Clones were sequenced by immunoSEQ multiplex PCR, and TCRdb holds only the in-frame ones, with some missing. The table shows approximately 9,700 clones, with roughly 98% occurring only once. Sequencing input: naive CD4+ T cells sorted from PBMCs. These receptors came from a woman aged 60-70 years in good health, CMV-negative, and a related stem cell transplant donor.

The chain has TRBV19 and TRBJ2-7; TRBD1 might be the D (5 bases). CDR3 length: 14 amino acids. From germline, CDR1 is LNHDA and CDR2 SQIVND (reference sequence). V was clipped by 4 bases and J by 0 bases, with 10 bases between them. This chain's CDR3 is CASSKTAHSYEQYV. DNA of the CDR3: TGTGCCAGTAGTAAGACAGCTCACTCCTACGAGCAGTACGTC.

The chain has TRBV27 and TRBJ2-3, with D unresolved. Germline CDR1 is MNHEY and CDR2 is SMNVEV (reference sequence). Trimming left V 0 bases short and J 2 bases short, with 12 bases between. The CDR3 runs 16 residues. The CDR3 DNA follows: TGTGCCAGCAGTTTATCAAAAATGCTATTCACAGATACGCAGTATTTT. This codes for CASSLSKMLFTDTQYF.

The V gene is TRBV5-6, the J gene TRBJ1-6; 7 nucleotides line up with TRBD1. The CDR3 covers 16 residues. V was pared by 4 bases and J by 6 bases, with 10 bases of the junction left unmatched. Germline loops: CDR1 SGHDT, CDR2 YYEEEE. The CDR3 DNA sequence: TGTGCCAGCAGCCAGGGCCCCGGGACAGCTAATTCACCCCTCCACTTT. As protein: CASSQGPGTANSPLHF.

The V and J genes are TRBV4-3 and TRBJ1-1, with D maybe TRBD1 (5 bases). V lost 0 bases, J lost 4 bases, and 18 bases lay in between. CDR3 length: 17 residues. Germline V gives CDR1 LGHNA, CDR2 YSLEER. CDR3 sequence (DNA): TGCGCCAGCAGCCAAGATCCCGCAGGGAAGTGGGGCACTGAAGCTTTCTTT. Its protein product is CASSQDPAGKWGTEAFF.

This sequence joins TRBV5-1 and TRBJ2-2; no reliable D call. The V end lost 2 bases, the J end lost 3 bases, and 8 bases lay between the germline ends. This CDR3 spans 14 amino acids. Per the germline V gene, CDR1 is SGHRS and CDR2 is YFSETQ. Written as DNA, the CDR3 is TGCGCCAGCAGCTTCCTCCTCGACACCGGGGAGCTGTTTTTT. It is translated as CASSFLLDTGELFF.

This chain connects TRBV5-4 to TRBJ2-2, with a possible D match to TRBD1 (7 bases). The CDR3 is 15 amino acids. Trimming removed 5 bases from V and 5 bases from J, with 16 bases in between. Germline CDR1 SGHNT, CDR2 YYREEE (reference sequence). CDR3 region: CASRNQGGGTGELFF. CDR3 DNA: TGTGCCAGCAGAAACCAGGGGGGAGGTACCGGGGAGCTGTTTTTT.

The chain carries TRBV11-2 and TRBJ2-2, with D hard to call. Germline CDR1 reads SGHAT; CDR2 reads FQNNGV. The CDR3 loop spans 15 amino acids. V gave up 0 bases and J gave up 4 bases, with 9 bases separating them. CDR3 loop: CASSLELAVTGELFF. The DNA of the CDR3 is TGTGCCAGCAGCTTAGAATTAGCAGTCACCGGGGAGCTGTTTTTT.

This clone has only one observation. The chain couples TRBV7-8 to TRBJ2-6; 10 bases are shared with TRBD1. V was clipped by 3 bases and J by 1 base; unmatched bases: 15. The germline gives CDR1 SGHVS, CDR2 FQNEAQ. The CDR3 is 21 residues long. The CDR3 is CASSLSRDRGGDSSGANVLTF. In nucleotides, the CDR3 is TGTGCCAGCAGCTTGTCCCGGGACAGGGGAGGGGATAGTTCTGGGGCCAACGTCCTGACTTTC.

The genes are TRBV9 and TRBJ2-1; 13 bases map to TRBD2. This CDR3 is 16 amino acids long. Germline V gene sequence: CDR1 SGDLS, CDR2 YYNGEE. V was pared by 3 bases and J by 1 base, with 1 base of the junction left unmatched. This chain's CDR3 is CASSALAGGSYNEQFF. The CDR3 nucleotides are TGTGCCAGCAGCGCACTAGCGGGAGGGTCCTACAATGAGCAGTTCTTC.

The V call is TRBV28, the J call TRBJ1-2, with a tentative D call TRBD1 (5 bases). Germline V CDR1 and CDR2: MDHEN, SYDVKM. Deletions cut 10 bases from V and 2 bases from J, with 8 bases between. The CDR3 has 11 amino acids. CDR3 amino acids: CATAGNYGYTF. The CDR3 DNA sequence: TGTGCCACCGCAGGGAACTATGGCTACACCTTC.

The J gene is TRBJ2-2, the V gene TRBV6-6, with 7 positions matching TRBD2. This CDR3 region has 16 residues. The trim removed 6 bases at V and 4 bases at J, leaving 11 bases unmatched. The germline V gene encodes CDR1 MNHNY and CDR2 SVGAGI (reference sequence). CDR3 bases: TGTGCCAGCAGAGACGGGAGGCTTCGTGGCACCGGGGAGCTGTTTTTT. Its translation: CASRDGRLRGTGELFF.

The CDR3 here is CSVEEGGTEALRDYTF. In nucleotides, the CDR3 is TGCAGCGTTGAAGAGGGAGGGACTGAGGCCCTTCGTGACTACACCTTC. This chain joins TRBV29-1 and TRBJ1-2; D may be TRBD1 (5 bases). The V end was cut by 0 bases, the J end by 10 bases, with 24 bases between. The CDR3 totals 16 residues. Germline values: CDR1 SQVTM, CDR2 ANQGSEA.

This clone was observed a single time. J is TRBJ1-3 and V is TRBV28; no reliable D call. With 4 bases removed from V and 0 bases from J, the gap between germline ends came to 25 bases. The CDR3 runs 20 residues. Germline lookup yields CDR1 MDHEN and CDR2 SYDVKM. In DNA, the CDR3 is TGTGCCAGCAGTTCGGCCTCTTTTCGGGGATCCCGGCCCTCTGGAAACACCATATATTTT. Translation gives CASSSASFRGSRPSGNTIYF. The whole variable domain, remainder taken from reference TRBV28 and TRBJ1-3, is DVKVTQSSRYLVKRTGEKVFLECVQDMDHENMFWYRQDPGLGLRLIYFSYDVKMKEKGDIPEGYSVSREKKERFSLILESASTNQTSMYLCASSSASFRGSRPSGNTIYFGEGSWLTVV.

The gene calls are TRBV28 and TRBJ2-1; TRBD2 matches 8 bases. This CDR3 has 14 residues. Trimming at V came to 5 bases and at J to 7 bases, leaving 7 bases not matched to a gene. Germline CDR1 and CDR2: MDHEN and SYDVKM. CDR3 nucleotide sequence: TGTGCCAGCAGTCTAGGCGGGAGGTGGAATGAGCAGTTCTTC. Its translation: CASSLGGRWNEQFF.